This T cell receptor beta chain derives from a study of T-cell memory formation after mild COVID-19. Study context: Clustering of TCRs was largely donor specific. Study-level findings and limits: Contracting CD4+ clones lay largely in CM and EM, with CD8+ ones residing in EMRA. While clones contracting from day 15 to 85 were balanced between CD4 and CD8, later expanders leaned CD4+.

Remarks on this clonotype: Its antigen is unidentified.

Each CDR3 protein is one row after TCRdb ran MiXCR on the 5' RACE reads. In the table there are approximately 250,000 distinct CDR3 sequences, approximately 15% of which are singletons. The CDR3 is 11 residues long. With 7 bases removed from V and 7 bases from J, the gap between germline ends came to 12 bases. Germline-derived CDR1 and CDR2 are SQVTM and ANQGSEA. The clonotype was recovered from a young man who had mild COVID-19 (a few samples of this study predate the infection). Cell type and time point are not known. The sample comprised PBMCs or a T cell subset sorted from them (not recorded which). This chain uses TRBV29-1 with TRBJ2-3; TRBD2 might be the D (6 bases). The CDR3 DNA follows: TGCAGCGCCGGAGGGCGACATACGCAGTATTTT. Encoded protein: CSAGGRHTQYF.